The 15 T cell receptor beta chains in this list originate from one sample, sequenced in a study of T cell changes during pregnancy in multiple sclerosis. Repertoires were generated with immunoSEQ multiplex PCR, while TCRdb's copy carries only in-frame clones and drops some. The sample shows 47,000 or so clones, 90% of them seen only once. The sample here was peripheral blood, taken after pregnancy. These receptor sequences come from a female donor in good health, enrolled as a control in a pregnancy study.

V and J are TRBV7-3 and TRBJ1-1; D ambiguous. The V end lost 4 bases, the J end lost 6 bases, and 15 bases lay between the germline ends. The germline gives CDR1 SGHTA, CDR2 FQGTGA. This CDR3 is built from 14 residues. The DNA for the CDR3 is TGTGCCAGCAGCTCCGGACGGGAGGAGGCTGAAGCTTTCTTT. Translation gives CASSSGREEAEAFF. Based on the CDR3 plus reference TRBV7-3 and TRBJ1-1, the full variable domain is GAGVSQTPSNKVTEKGKYVELRCDPISGHTALYWYRQSLGQGPEFLIYFQGTGAADDSGLPNDRFFAVRPEGSVSTLKIQRTERGDSAVYLCASSSGREEAEAFFGQGTRLTVV.

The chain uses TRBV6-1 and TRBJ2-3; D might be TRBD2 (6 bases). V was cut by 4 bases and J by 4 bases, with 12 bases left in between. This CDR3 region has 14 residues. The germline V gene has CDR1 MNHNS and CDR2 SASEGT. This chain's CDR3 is CASSGSGGADTQYF. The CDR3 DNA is TGTGCCAGCAGTGGCTCGGGCGGGGCAGATACGCAGTATTTT.

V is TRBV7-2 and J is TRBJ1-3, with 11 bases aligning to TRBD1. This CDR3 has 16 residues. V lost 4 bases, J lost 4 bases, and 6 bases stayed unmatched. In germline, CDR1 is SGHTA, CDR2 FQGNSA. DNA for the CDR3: TGTGCCAGCAGCTCTCGGGACAGGGGGGGCGGAAACACCATATATTTT. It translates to CASSSRDRGGGNTIYF. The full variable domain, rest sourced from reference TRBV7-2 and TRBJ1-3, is GAGVSQSPSNKVTEKGKDVELRCDPISGHTALYWYRQSLGQGLEFLIYFQGNSAPDKSGLPSDRFSAERTGGSVSTLTIQRTQQEDSAVYLCASSSRDRGGGNTIYFGEGSWLTVV.

CDR3 nucleotide sequence: TGTGCCAGCAGCTCTGCCGGGACTAACTACGAGCAGTACTTC. Residues: CASSSAGTNYEQYF. The V gene is TRBV7-9, the J gene TRBJ2-7, with 7 bases aligning to TRBD2. The ends lost 4 bases at V and 3 bases at J; junction bases unmatched: 6. This CDR3 region has 14 residues. Germline V lookup: CDR1 SEHNR, CDR2 FQNEAQ (reference sequence). Full variable domain (rest looked up from reference TRBV7-9 and TRBJ2-7): DTGVSQNPRHKITKRGQNVTFRCDPISEHNRLYWYRQTLGQGPEFLTYFQNEAQLEKSRLLSDRFSAERPKGSFSTLEIQRTEQGDSAMYLCASSSAGTNYEQYFGPGTRLTVT.

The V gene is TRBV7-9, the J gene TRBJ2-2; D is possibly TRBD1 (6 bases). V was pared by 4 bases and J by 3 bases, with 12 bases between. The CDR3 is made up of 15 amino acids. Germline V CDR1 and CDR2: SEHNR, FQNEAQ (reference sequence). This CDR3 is CASSSRTGYTGELFF. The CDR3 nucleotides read TGTGCCAGCAGCTCCCGCACAGGGTACACCGGGGAGCTGTTTTTT. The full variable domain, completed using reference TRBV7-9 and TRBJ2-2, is DTGVSQNPRHKITKRGQNVTFRCDPISEHNRLYWYRQTLGQGPEFLTYFQNEAQLEKSRLLSDRFSAERPKGSFSTLEIQRTEQGDSAMYLCASSSRTGYTGELFFGEGSRLTVL.

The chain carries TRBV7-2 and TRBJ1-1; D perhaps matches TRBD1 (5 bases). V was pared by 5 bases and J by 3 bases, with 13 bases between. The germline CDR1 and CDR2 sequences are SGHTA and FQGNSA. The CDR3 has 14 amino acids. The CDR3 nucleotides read TGTGCCAGCAGCGTACACAGGAGTTACACTGAAGCTTTCTTT. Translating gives CASSVHRSYTEAFF.

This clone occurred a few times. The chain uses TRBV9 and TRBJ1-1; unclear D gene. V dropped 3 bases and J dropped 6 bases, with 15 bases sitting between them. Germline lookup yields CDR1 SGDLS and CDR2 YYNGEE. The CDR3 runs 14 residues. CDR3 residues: CASSAGLRESEAFF. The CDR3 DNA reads TGTGCCAGCAGCGCCGGACTGCGGGAATCTGAAGCTTTCTTT. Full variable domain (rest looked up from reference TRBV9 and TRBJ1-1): DSGVTQTPKHLITATGQRVTLRCSPRSGDLSVYWYQQSLDQGLQFLIQYYNGEERAKGNILERFSAQQFPDLHSELNLSSLELGDSALYFCASSAGLRESEAFFGQGTRLTVV.

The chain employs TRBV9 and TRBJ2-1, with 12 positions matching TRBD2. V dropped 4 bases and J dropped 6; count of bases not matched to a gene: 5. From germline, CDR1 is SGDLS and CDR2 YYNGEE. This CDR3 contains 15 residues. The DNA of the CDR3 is TGTGCCAGCAGCCCCCTAGCGGGAGGGCGCAATGAGCAGTTCTTC. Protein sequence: CASSPLAGGRNEQFF.

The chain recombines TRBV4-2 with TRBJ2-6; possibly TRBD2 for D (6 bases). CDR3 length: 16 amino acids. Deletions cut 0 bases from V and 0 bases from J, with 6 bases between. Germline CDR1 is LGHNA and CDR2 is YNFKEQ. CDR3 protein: CASSQEEGSGANVLTF. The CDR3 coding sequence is TGTGCCAGCAGCCAAGAGGAGGGCTCTGGGGCCAACGTCCTGACTTTC.

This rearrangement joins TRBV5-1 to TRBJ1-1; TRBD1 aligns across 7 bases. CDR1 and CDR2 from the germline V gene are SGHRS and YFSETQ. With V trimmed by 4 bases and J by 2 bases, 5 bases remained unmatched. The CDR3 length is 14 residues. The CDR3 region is CASSPGTANTEAFF. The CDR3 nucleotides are TGCGCCAGCAGCCCAGGGACAGCAAACACTGAAGCTTTCTTT.

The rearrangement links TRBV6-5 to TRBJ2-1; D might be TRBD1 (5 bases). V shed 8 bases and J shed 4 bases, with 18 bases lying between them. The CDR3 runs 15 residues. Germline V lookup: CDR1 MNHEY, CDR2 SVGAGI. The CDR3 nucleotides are TGTGCCAGCTGCTTTTGTCAGGGTATTTACAATGAGCAGTTCTTC. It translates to CASCFCQGIYNEQFF.

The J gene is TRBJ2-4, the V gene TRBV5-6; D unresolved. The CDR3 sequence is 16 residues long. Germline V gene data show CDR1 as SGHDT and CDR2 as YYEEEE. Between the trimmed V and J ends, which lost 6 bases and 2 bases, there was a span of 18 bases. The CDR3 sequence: CASTPFRDATKNIQYF. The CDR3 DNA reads TGTGCCAGCACCCCCTTCCGAGATGCGACCAAAAACATTCAGTACTTC.

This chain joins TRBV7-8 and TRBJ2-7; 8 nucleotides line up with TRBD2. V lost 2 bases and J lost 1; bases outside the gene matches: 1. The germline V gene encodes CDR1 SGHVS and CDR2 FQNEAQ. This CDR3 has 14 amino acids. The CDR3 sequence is CASSLIAGSYEQYF. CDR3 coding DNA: TGTGCCAGCAGCTTAATAGCGGGGTCCTACGAGCAGTACTTC. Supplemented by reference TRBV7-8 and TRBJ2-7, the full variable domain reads GAGVSQSPRYKVAKRGQDVALRCDPISGHVSLFWYQQALGQGPEFLTYFQNEAQLDKSGLPSDRFFAERPEGSVSTLKIQRTQQEDSAVYLCASSLIAGSYEQYFGPGTRLTVT.

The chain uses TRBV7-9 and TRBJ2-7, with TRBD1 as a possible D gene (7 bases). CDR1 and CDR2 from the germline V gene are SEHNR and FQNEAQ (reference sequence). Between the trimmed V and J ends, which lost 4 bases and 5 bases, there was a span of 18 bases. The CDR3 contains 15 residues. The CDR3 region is CASSSNRGLSHEQYF. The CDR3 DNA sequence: TGTGCCAGCAGCTCTAACAGGGGACTGAGCCACGAGCAGTACTTC.

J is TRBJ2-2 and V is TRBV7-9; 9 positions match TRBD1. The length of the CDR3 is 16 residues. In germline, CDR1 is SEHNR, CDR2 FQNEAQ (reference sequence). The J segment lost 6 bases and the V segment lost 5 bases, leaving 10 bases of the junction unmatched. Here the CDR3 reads CASSESGTGFSGELFF. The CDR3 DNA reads TGTGCCAGCAGCGAATCCGGGACAGGGTTTTCCGGGGAGCTGTTTTTT. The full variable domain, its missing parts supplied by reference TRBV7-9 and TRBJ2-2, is DTGVSQNPRHKITKRGQNVTFRCDPISEHNRLYWYRQTLGQGPEFLTYFQNEAQLEKSRLLSDRFSAERPKGSFSTLEIQRTEQGDSAMYLCASSESGTGFSGELFFGEGSRLTVL.